This TCR beta chain was obtained from a study of STAT5B mutations in CD4+ large granular lymphocyte leukemia. Sequencing was at survey level. The repertoire was sequenced with immunoSEQ multiplex PCR; TCRdb's copy has only in-frame clones and lacks some. Of fewer than 35,000 clones in the sample, approximately 69% were seen once. This clone was counted only a few times. Antigen specificity is unknown. Findings of the study overall: No patients shared main leukemic clonotypes, though less than 30% appeared at low frequency elsewhere. Patient CD4-sorted repertoires stayed more clonal than healthy ones after leukemic-clone removal.

Sequencing input: CD4+ T cells from blood buffy coats. The sequence came from a human donor in good health.

Here the CDR3 DNA reads TGCGCCAGCCGTTCTGGGCAGGATAATTCACCCCTCCACTTT. Protein sequence: CASRSGQDNSPLHF. This chain joins TRBV5-1 and TRBJ1-6; D is undetermined. Between the trimmed V and J ends, which lost 7 bases and 5 bases, there was a span of 13 bases. The CDR3 loop spans 14 amino acids. Germline V gives CDR1 SGHRS, CDR2 YFSETQ.